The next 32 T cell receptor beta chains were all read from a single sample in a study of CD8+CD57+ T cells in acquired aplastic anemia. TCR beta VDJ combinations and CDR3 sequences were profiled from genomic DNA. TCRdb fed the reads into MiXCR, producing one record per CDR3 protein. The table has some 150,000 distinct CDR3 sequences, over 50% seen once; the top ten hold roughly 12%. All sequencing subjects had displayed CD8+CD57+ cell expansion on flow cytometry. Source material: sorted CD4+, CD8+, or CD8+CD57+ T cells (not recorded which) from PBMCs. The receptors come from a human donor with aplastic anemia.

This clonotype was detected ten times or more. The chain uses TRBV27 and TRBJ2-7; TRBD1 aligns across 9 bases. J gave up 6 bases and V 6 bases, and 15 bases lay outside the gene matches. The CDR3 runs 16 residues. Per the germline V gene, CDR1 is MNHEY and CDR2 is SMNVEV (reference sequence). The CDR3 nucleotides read TGTGCCAGCAGCGCACTCGGACAGGGGCGGACCGGCGAGCAGTACTTC. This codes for CASSALGQGRTGEQYF.

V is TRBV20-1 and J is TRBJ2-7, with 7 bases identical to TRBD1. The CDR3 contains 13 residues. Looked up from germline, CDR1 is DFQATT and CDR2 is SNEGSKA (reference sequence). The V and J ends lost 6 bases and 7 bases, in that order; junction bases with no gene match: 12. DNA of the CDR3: TGCAGTGCGCAAGGACAGGTATTGGGGGAGCAGTACTTC. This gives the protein CSAQGQVLGEQYF.

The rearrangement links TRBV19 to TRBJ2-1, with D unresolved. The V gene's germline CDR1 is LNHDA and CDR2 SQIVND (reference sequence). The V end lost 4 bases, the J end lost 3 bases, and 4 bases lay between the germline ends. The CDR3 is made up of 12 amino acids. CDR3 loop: CASSKYYNEQFF. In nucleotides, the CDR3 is TGTGCCAGTAGTAAATACTACAATGAGCAGTTCTTC.

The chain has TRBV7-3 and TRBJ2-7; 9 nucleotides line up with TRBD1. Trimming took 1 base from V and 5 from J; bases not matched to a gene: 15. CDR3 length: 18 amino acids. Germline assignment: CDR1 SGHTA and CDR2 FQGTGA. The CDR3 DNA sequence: TGTGCCAGCAGCTTAAGGTCCCCCATGACAGGGGGTTACCACGAGCAGTACTTC. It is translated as CASSLRSPMTGGYHEQYF. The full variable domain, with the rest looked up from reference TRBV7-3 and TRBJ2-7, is GAGVSQTPSNKVTEKGKYVELRCDPISGHTALYWYRQSLGQGPEFLIYFQGTGAADDSGLPNDRFFAVRPEGSVSTLKIQRTERGDSAVYLCASSLRSPMTGGYHEQYFGPGTRLTVT.

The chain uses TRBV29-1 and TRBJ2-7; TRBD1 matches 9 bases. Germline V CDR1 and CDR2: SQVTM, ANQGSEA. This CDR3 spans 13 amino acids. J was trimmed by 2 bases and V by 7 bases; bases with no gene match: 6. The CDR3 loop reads CSAHRDRAYEQYF. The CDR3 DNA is TGCAGCGCTCACCGGGACAGGGCCTACGAGCAGTACTTC.

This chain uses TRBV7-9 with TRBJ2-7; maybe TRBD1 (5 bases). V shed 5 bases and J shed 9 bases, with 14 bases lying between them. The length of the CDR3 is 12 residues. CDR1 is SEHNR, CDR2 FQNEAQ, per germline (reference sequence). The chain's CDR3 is CASSRDQGLQYF. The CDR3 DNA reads TGTGCCAGCAGCCGAGACCAGGGATTGCAGTACTTC.

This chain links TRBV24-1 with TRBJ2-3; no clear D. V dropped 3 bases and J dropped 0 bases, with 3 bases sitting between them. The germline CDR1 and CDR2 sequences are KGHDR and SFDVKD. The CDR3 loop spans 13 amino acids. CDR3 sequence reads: CATSDPSTDTQYF. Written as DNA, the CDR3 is TGTGCCACCAGTGATCCAAGCACAGATACGCAGTATTTT.

The CDR3 region has the DNA TGCAGCGCCGGTGGGGGGGAGGGAGGTGATGGGCAGTATTTT. Translating it yields CSAGGGEGGDGQYF. The genes are TRBV29-1 and TRBJ2-3; 7 bases agree with TRBD2. After removal of 7 bases from V and 11 bases from J, the junction contained 18 bases not matched to a gene. Germline V lookup: CDR1 SQVTM, CDR2 ANQGSEA. This CDR3 is built from 14 residues.

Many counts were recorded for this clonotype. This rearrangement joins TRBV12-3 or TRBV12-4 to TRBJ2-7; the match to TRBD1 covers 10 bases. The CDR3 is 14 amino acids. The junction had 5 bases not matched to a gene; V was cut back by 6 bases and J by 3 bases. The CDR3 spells CASRPGTGDYEQYF. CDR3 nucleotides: TGTGCCAGCAGACCAGGGACAGGGGACTACGAGCAGTACTTC.

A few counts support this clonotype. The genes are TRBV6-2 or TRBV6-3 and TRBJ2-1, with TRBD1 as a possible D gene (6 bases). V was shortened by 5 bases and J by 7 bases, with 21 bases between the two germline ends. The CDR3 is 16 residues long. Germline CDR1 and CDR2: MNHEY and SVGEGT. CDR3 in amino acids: CASSQRGWAESNEQFF. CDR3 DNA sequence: TGTGCCAGCAGTCAAAGGGGGTGGGCAGAAAGTAATGAGCAGTTCTTC.

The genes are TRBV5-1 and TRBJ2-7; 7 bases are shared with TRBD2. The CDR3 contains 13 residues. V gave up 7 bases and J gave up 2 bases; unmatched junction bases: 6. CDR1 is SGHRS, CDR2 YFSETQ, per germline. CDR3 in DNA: TGCGCCAGCGGGAGGGACGCTACCTACGAGCAGTACTTC. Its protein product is CASGRDATYEQYF.

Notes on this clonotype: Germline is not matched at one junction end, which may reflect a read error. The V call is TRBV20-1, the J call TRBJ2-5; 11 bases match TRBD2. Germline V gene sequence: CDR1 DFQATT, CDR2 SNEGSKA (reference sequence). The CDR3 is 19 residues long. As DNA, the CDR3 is TGCAGTGCTAGACCCGAGGGAGGGGCTAGCGGGGGGCCTAGAGAGACCCAGTGCTTC. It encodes CSARPEGGASGGPRETQCF.

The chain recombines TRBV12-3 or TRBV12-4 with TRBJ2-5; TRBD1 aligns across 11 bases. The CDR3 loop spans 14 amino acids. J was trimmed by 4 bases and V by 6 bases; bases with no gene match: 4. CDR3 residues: CASRAGTGGETQYF. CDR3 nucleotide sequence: TGTGCCAGCAGAGCCGGGACAGGGGGAGAGACCCAGTACTTC.

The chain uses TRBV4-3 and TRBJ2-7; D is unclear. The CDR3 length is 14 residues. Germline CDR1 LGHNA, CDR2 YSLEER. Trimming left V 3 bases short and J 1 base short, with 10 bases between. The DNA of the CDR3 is TGCGCCAGCAGCCAGTTAGACGGATCCTACGAGCAGTACTTC. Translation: CASSQLDGSYEQYF.

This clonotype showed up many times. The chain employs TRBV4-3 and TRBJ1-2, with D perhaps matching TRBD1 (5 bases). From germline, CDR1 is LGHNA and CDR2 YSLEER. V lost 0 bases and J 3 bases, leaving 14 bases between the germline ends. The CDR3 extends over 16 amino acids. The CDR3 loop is CASSQDSMGGDYGYTF. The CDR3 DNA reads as TGCGCCAGCAGCCAAGATAGTATGGGGGGGGACTATGGCTACACCTTC.

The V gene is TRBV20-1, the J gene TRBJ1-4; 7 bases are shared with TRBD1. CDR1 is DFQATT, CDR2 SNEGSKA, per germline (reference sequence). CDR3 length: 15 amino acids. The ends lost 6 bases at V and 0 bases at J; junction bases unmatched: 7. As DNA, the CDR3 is TGCAGTGCCACAGGGGTTCGGGCAACTAATGAAAAACTGTTTTTT. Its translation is CSATGVRATNEKLFF.

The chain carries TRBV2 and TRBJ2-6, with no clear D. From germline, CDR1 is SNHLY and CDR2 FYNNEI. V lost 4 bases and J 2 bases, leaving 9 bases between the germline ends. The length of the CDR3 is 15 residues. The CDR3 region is CASSGVLPGANVLTF. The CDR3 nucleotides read TGTGCCAGCAGTGGAGTACTCCCTGGGGCCAACGTCCTGACTTTC.

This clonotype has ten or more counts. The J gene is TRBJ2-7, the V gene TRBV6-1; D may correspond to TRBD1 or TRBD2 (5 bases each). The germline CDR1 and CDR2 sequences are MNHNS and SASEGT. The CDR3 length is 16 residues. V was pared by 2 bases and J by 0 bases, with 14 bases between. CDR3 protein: CASSEYSVGASYEQYF. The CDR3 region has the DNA TGTGCCAGCAGTGAATACTCAGTCGGGGCCTCCTACGAGCAGTACTTC.

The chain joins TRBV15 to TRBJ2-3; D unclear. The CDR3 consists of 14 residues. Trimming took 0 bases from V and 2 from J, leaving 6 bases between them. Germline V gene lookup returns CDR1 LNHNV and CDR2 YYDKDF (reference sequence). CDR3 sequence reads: CATSRDLVTDTQYF. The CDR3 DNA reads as TGTGCCACCAGCAGAGATCTAGTCACAGATACGCAGTATTTT.

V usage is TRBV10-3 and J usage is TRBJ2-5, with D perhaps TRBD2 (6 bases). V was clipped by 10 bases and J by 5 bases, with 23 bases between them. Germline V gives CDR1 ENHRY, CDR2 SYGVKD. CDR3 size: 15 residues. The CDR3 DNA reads TGTGCCAGCACCTCCGGGGGAACGGCGGGGGAGACCCAGTACTTC. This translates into CASTSGGTAGETQYF.

CDR3 loop: CASSDQRVQVQPYEQYF. CDR3 nucleotides: TGCGCCAGCAGTGATCAAAGGGTACAGGTCCAACCCTACGAGCAGTACTTC. V usage is TRBV10-2 and J usage is TRBJ2-7, with a weak D call TRBD1 (5 bases). V was shortened by 3 bases and J by 2 bases, with 20 bases between the two germline ends. Germline loops: CDR1 WSHSY, CDR2 SAAADI. The CDR3 covers 17 residues.

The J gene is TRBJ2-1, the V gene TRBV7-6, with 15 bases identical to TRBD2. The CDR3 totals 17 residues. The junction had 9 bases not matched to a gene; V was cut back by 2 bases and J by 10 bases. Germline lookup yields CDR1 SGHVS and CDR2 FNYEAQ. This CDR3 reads CASSLWTSGGGPSEQFF. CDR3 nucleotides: TGTGCCAGCAGCTTATGGACTAGCGGGGGGGGGCCCTCGGAGCAGTTCTTC. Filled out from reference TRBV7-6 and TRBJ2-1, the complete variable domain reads GAGVSQSPRYKVTKRGQDVALRCDPISGHVSLYWYRQALGQGPEFLTYFNYEAQQDKSGLPNDRFSAERPEGSISTLTIQRTEQRDSAMYRCASSLWTSGGGPSEQFFGPGTRLTVL.

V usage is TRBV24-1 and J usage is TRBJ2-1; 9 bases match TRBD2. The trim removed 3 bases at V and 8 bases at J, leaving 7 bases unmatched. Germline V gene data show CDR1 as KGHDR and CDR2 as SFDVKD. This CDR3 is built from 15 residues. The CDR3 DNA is TGTGCCACCAGTGATAGGGGGACTAGCTTTCATGAGCAGTTCTTC. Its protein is CATSDRGTSFHEQFF.

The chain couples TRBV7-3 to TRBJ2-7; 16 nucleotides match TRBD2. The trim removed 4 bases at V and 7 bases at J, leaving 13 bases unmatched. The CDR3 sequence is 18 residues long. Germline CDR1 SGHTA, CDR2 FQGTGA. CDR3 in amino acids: CASSSGPGLAGGLGEQYF. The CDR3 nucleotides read TGTGCCAGCAGCTCAGGACCGGGACTAGCGGGGGGGCTCGGTGAGCAGTACTTC.

The CDR3 coding sequence is TGTGCCAGCAGCGTAGTATTGGGGGGCGGAGGTCGGTTATTTGGCTACACCTTC. Its protein is CASSVVLGGGGRLFGYTF. This sequence joins TRBV9 and TRBJ1-2, with TRBD1 as a possible D gene (6 bases). Trimming took 0 bases from V and 7 from J, leaving 25 bases between them. Per the germline V gene, CDR1 is SGDLS and CDR2 is YYNGEE. The CDR3 spans 18 residues.

This CDR3 reads CAISERQSSYEQYF. In DNA form, the CDR3 reads TGTGCCATCAGTGAGAGACAGAGCTCCTACGAGCAGTACTTC. This chain uses TRBV10-3 with TRBJ2-7; D is perhaps TRBD1 (5 bases). The CDR3 is 14 amino acids. Deletions cut 2 bases from V and 0 bases from J, with 8 bases between. Germline V gives CDR1 ENHRY, CDR2 SYGVKD.

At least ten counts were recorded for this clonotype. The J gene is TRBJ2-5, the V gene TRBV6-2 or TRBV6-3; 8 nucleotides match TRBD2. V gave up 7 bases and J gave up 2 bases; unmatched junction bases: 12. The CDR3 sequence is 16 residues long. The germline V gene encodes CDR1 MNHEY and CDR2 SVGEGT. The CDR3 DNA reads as TGTGCCAGCACCTCCCTACTCAGCGGGGGTCAAGAGACCCAGTACTTC. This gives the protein CASTSLLSGGQETQYF.

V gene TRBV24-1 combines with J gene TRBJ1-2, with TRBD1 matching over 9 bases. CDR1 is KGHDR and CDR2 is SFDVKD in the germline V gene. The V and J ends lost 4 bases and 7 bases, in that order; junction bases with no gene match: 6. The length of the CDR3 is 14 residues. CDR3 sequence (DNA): TGTGCCACCAGTGACTGGGACAGGGCTGTTGGCTACACCTTC. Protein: CATSDWDRAVGYTF.

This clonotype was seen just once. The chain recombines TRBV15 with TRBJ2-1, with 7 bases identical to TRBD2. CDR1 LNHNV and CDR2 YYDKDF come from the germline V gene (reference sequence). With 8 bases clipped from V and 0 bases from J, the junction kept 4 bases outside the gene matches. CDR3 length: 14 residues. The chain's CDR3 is CATGRGSSYNEQFF. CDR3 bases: TGTGCCACCGGGAGGGGCAGCTCCTACAATGAGCAGTTCTTC.

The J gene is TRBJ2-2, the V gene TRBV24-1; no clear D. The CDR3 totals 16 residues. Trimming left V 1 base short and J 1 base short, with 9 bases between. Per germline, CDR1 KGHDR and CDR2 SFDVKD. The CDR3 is CATSDFARLNTGELFF. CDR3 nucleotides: TGTGCCACCAGTGATTTCGCCAGGTTGAACACCGGGGAGCTGTTTTTT.

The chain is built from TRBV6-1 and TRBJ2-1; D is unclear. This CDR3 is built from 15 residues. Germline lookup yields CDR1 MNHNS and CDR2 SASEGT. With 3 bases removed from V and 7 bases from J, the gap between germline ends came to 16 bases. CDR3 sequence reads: CASSDYPTKLNEQFF. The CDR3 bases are TGTGCCAGCAGTGATTACCCTACTAAGCTTAATGAGCAGTTCTTC.

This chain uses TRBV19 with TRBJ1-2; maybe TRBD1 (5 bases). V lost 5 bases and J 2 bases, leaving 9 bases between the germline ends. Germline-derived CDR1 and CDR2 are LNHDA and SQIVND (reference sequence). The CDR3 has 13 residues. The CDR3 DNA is TGTGCCAGTAGTGTGGGACCGAACTATGGCTACACCTTC. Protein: CASSVGPNYGYTF.